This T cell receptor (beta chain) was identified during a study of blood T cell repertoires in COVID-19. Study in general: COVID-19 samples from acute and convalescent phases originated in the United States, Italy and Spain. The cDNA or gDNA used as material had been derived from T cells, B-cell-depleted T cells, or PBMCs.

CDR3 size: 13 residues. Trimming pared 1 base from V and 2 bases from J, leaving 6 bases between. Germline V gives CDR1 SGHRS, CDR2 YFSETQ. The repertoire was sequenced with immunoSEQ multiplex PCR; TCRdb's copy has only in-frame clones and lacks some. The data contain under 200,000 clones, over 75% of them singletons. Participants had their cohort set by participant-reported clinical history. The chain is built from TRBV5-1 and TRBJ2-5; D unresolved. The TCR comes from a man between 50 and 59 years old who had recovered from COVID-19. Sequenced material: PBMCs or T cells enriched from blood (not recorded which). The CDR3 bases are TGCGCCAGCAGCTTGTTGCTACAAGAGACCCAGTACTTC. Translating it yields CASSLLLQETQYF.